The TCR beta chain under discussion was sequenced for a study of blood T cell repertoires in COVID-19. On the study more broadly: Samples of COVID-19 (acute and convalescent) were obtained from the United States, Italy and Spain.

Only in-frame clones appear in the TCRdb table, and some are missing; sequencing was by immunoSEQ multiplex PCR. The sample lists approximately 130,000 clones; around 83% were seen once. Trimming cost V 5 bases and J 6 bases, with 10 bases left between them. Germline V gene sequence: CDR1 MNHNY, CDR2 SVGAGI (reference sequence). The CDR3 extends over 12 amino acids. Symptom resolution, clearance, or two negative PCRs marked donors in Cohort 3 as recovered. Sequencing was carried out using PBMCs or T cells enriched from blood (not recorded which). The sequence was collected from a man aged 25-45 years who had recovered from COVID-19. The chain joins TRBV6-6 to TRBJ1-1; maybe TRBD1 (5 bases). The CDR3 DNA sequence: TGTGCCAGCAGTCTTGGGGGGTCTGAAGCTTTCTTT. It yields the protein CASSLGGSEAFF.